A single sample is the source of the 14 T cell receptor beta chains below, sequenced in a study of T cell repertoires in cytomegalovirus infection. TCRdb re-called the reads through MiXCR, storing one row per CDR3 protein. The sample has fewer than 1,000,000 distinct CDR3 sequences, around 30% seen once; the top ten hold about 14%. The antigens for these receptors are not known. The sample consisted of cultured CD8+ T cells from PBMCs, taken from culture after CMV antigen stimulation. The receptor set was obtained from a human donor in good health (CMV status not recorded). Some clones in this sample may be carry-over from other donors' samples.

V and J are TRBV7-2 and TRBJ1-4, with D possibly being TRBD1 (5 bases). Germline lookup yields CDR1 SGHTA and CDR2 FQGNSA. CDR3 length: 17 residues. V gave up 7 bases and J gave up 5 bases, with 23 bases separating them. CDR3 DNA: TGTGCCAGCAACATAGTGTTTGGGGACGGCCGGAATGAAAAACTGTTTTTT. It encodes CASNIVFGDGRNEKLFF.

Concerning this clonotype itself: Relative to the germline gene, one junction end is altered; a read error may explain this. This chain joins TRBV6-6 and TRBJ2-7, with TRBD1 identical over 9 bases. The V gene's germline CDR1 is MNHNY and CDR2 SVGAGI (reference sequence). This CDR3 contains 13 residues. In nucleotides, the CDR3 is TGTGCCGGCAGAGCCGGGACAGGGACCGAGCAGTACTTC. Translating gives CAGRAGTGTEQYF.

The chain links TRBV24-1 to TRBJ2-2; D call uncertain. Germline loops: CDR1 KGHDR, CDR2 SFDVKD. V was cut by 5 bases and J by 0 bases, with 18 bases left in between. The CDR3 consists of 18 residues. The CDR3 region is CATSALPQTPANTGELFF. The CDR3 coding sequence is TGTGCCACCAGTGCCTTGCCACAAACTCCCGCGAACACCGGGGAGCTGTTTTTT.

The chain has TRBV6-5 and TRBJ1-6, with 8 bases that match TRBD1. The trim removed 6 bases at V and 7 bases at J, leaving 8 bases unmatched. Per germline, CDR1 MNHEY and CDR2 SVGAGI. The CDR3 length is 15 residues. The CDR3 reads CASRAGGSWNSPLHF. CDR3 bases: TGTGCCAGCAGGGCAGGGGGCTCGTGGAATTCACCCCTCCACTTT.

The chain links TRBV7-2 to TRBJ2-1, with 14 positions matching TRBD2. The V gene end was trimmed by 2 bases and the J gene end by 7 bases; junction bases not matched to a gene: 4. The CDR3 extends over 16 amino acids. In germline, CDR1 is SGHTA, CDR2 FQGNSA. The CDR3 sequence is CASSLPTSGGGNEQFF. The CDR3 region has the DNA TGTGCCAGCAGCTTACCGACTAGCGGGGGGGGGAATGAGCAGTTCTTC.

This rearrangement joins TRBV19 to TRBJ1-1, with 8 bases matching TRBD1. The V gene's germline CDR1 is LNHDA and CDR2 SQIVND (reference sequence). The CDR3 is 13 amino acids. J gave up 14 bases and V 3 bases, and 11 bases lay outside the gene matches. CDR3 in DNA: TGTGCCAGTAGTATCCGACAGGGGTTCGAGGGGTTCTTT. Amino acid sequence: CASSIRQGFEGFF.

The CDR3 sequence: CASSLEQGVSYEQYF. CDR3 DNA: TGTGCCAGCAGCTTGGAACAGGGGGTGTCCTACGAGCAGTACTTC. This rearrangement joins TRBV5-5 to TRBJ2-7; 8 bases align to TRBD1. The CDR3 consists of 15 residues. The germline V gene has CDR1 SGHKS and CDR2 YYEKEE (reference sequence). V was pared by 0 bases and J by 1 base, with 3 bases of the junction left unmatched.

Many counts were recorded for this clonotype. For the CDR3, the DNA is TGTGCCAGCAGCCCTCCCGGACAGATCTACAATGAGCAGTTCTTC. Translation gives CASSPPGQIYNEQFF. This rearrangement joins TRBV7-9 to TRBJ2-1, with a weak D call TRBD1 (6 bases). This CDR3 comprises 15 residues. Trimming took 5 bases from V and 3 from J, leaving 14 bases between them. The germline gives CDR1 SEHNR, CDR2 FQNEAQ (reference sequence).

This clonotype was seen many times. The genes are TRBV7-8 and TRBJ1-2; 8 positions match TRBD1. Germline V gene sequence: CDR1 SGHVS, CDR2 FQNEAQ. The CDR3 has 12 amino acids. Germline trimming cut 8 bases from V and 6 bases from J; bases unmatched to any gene: 5. CDR3 in amino acids: CASLRQGHGYTF. The CDR3 DNA sequence: TGTGCCAGCTTGCGACAGGGGCATGGCTACACCTTC.

This clonotype was detected ten times or more. The CDR3 DNA is TGTGCCAGCAGCTTAGGGGACACCCATAATTCACCCCTCCACTTT. It codes for CASSLGDTHNSPLHF. The chain uses TRBV7-2 and TRBJ1-6, with D possibly being TRBD1 (6 bases). This CDR3 contains 15 residues. V shed 1 base and J shed 5 bases, with 9 bases lying between them. The germline CDR1 and CDR2 sequences are SGHTA and FQGNSA. Filled out from reference TRBV7-2 and TRBJ1-6, the complete variable domain reads GAGVSQSPSNKVTEKGKDVELRCDPISGHTALYWYRQSLGQGLEFLIYFQGNSAPDKSGLPSDRFSAERTGGSVSTLTIQRTQQEDSAVYLCASSLGDTHNSPLHFGNGTRLTVT.

The table lists this clonotype with many counts. The V call is TRBV7-2, the J call TRBJ2-6; no clear D gene. From germline, CDR1 is SGHTA and CDR2 FQGNSA. CDR3 size: 16 residues. V was shortened by 6 bases and J by 2 bases, with 14 bases between the two germline ends. The chain's CDR3 is CASRFNGNPGANVLTF. The CDR3 bases are TGTGCCAGCAGGTTTAACGGTAATCCTGGGGCCAACGTCCTGACTTTC.

Note on this clonotype: The junction differs from germline at one of its ends, possibly a read error. The genes are TRBV5-8 and TRBJ2-1; 7 bases are a match to TRBD2. The CDR3 has 15 residues. From germline, CDR1 is SGHTS and CDR2 YDEGEE. Here the CDR3 reads CANSLAASGYNEQFF. CDR3 nucleotides: TGTGCCAACAGCTTGGCCGCTAGCGGCTACAATGAGCAGTTCTTC.

This clonotype has only a few counts. The chain combines TRBV7-9 with TRBJ2-7; 7 bases are a match to TRBD1. V was pared by 4 bases and J by 7 bases, with 10 bases of the junction left unmatched. This CDR3 has 14 amino acids. CDR1 and CDR2 from the germline V gene are SEHNR and FQNEAQ (reference sequence). CDR3 sequence: CASSSGTDPREQYV. Written as DNA, the CDR3 is TGTGCCAGCAGCTCCGGGACAGATCCTCGTGAGCAGTACGTC.

There are a few counts of this clonotype. This chain links TRBV27 with TRBJ2-1, with TRBD2 matching 11 bases. V trimming: 5 bases; J trimming: 0 bases; junction bases outside the gene matches: 9. The length of the CDR3 is 18 residues. Germline V lookup: CDR1 MNHEY, CDR2 SMNVEV (reference sequence). CDR3 protein: CASSALTSGGRSYNEQFF. In DNA, the CDR3 is TGTGCCAGCAGTGCCCTAACTAGCGGGGGCCGCTCCTACAATGAGCAGTTCTTC.